Below, 30 T cell receptor beta chains from the same sample are listed, as sequenced in a study of neurological immune-mediated disorders. TCRdb reprocessed the 5' RACE reads with MiXCR, giving one entry per CDR3 protein. Counted here are 55,000 to 75,000 distinct CDR3 sequences, 2% to 2.5% occurring once; the ten biggest clones make up around 3%. Sequenced input: PBMCs. These receptors were collected from a man aged 45-60 years with multiple sclerosis.

The table lists this clonotype with many counts. V gene TRBV7-4 combines with J gene TRBJ1-5; 7 bases agree with TRBD1. J gave up 5 bases and V 2 bases, and 12 bases lay outside the gene matches. Germline V gene lookup returns CDR1 SGHVT and CDR2 SQSDAQ. The CDR3 contains 17 residues. In nucleotides, the CDR3 is TGTGCCAGCAGCTTAACACACAGGGGAATGGCCTATCAGCCCCAGCATTTT. It codes for CASSLTHRGMAYQPQHF.

About this clonotype itself: This could be a read error, since a much larger clone is one nucleotide away. The J gene is TRBJ1-1, the V gene TRBV10-3, with a tentative D call TRBD1 (6 bases). This CDR3 is built from 11 residues. Germline CDR1 reads ENHRY; CDR2 reads SYGVKD. The CDR3 loop reads CDISEGGEAFF. The DNA for the CDR3 is TGTGACATCAGTGAGGGGGGGGAAGCTTTCTTT.

In this sample, this clonotype turned up many times. V usage is TRBV6-5 and J usage is TRBJ1-2; D is possibly TRBD1 (5 bases). This CDR3 comprises 14 residues. V lost 6 bases and J 3 bases, leaving 14 bases between the germline ends. From germline, CDR1 is MNHEY and CDR2 SVGAGI. CDR3 DNA: TGTGCCAGCAGATCCCCAGGGATTGACTATGGCTACACCTTC. Amino acid sequence: CASRSPGIDYGYTF.

This clonotype showed up many times. The chain joins TRBV12-3 or TRBV12-4 to TRBJ1-6; D is perhaps TRBD1 (5 bases). This CDR3 has 13 residues. Between the trimmed V and J ends, which lost 5 bases and 7 bases, there was a span of 9 bases. The CDR3 DNA is TGTGCCAGCAGTGGGAACAGGAATTCACCCCTCCACTTT. Protein: CASSGNRNSPLHF.

Regarding this clonotype: A junction boundary mismatches the germline segment, possibly from a read error. The chain recombines TRBV20-1 with TRBJ1-6, with D possibly being TRBD1 (6 bases). The CDR3 has 14 residues. Germline V gene data show CDR1 as DFQATT and CDR2 as SNEGSKA (reference sequence). In DNA, the CDR3 is TGCAGTGCTAAACAGACAGGAAACAATTCAACACTCAACTTT. As protein: CSAKQTGNNSTLNF.

There are many counts of this clonotype. This chain links TRBV29-1 with TRBJ2-7; D unresolved. The germline CDR1 and CDR2 sequences are SQVTM and ANQGSEA. The V end lost 0 bases, the J end lost 7 bases, and 10 bases lay between the germline ends. The CDR3 sequence is 12 residues long. CDR3 in amino acids: CSVEDRAREQYF. The CDR3 coding sequence is TGCAGCGTTGAAGACCGGGCAAGAGAGCAGTACTTC.

This clonotype has a count of ten or more. No DNA is shown, since the ends of the CDR3 on it are uncertain; the CDR3 is the one TCRdb lists. This chain connects TRBV12-3 or TRBV12-4 to TRBJ1-5. The CDR3 region is 13 residues in length, termini included. This chain's CDR3 is CASSSSTVPPQHF.

Ten or more counts support this clonotype. This chain joins TRBV6-5 and TRBJ1-1; 9 bases map to TRBD1. Trimming removed 6 bases from V and 6 bases from J; junction bases left unmatched: 2. This CDR3 has 12 amino acids. Germline-derived CDR1 and CDR2 are MNHEY and SVGAGI. The CDR3 sequence: CASRRTGAEAFF. CDR3 bases: TGTGCCAGCAGGAGGACAGGGGCTGAAGCTTTCTTT.

Many counts were recorded for this clonotype. The chain carries TRBV7-2 and TRBJ2-5, with D perhaps given as TRBD1 or TRBD2 (5 bases each). V was cut by 1 base and J by 7 bases, with 10 bases left in between. The CDR3 runs to 13 residues. Germline V gene lookup returns CDR1 SGHTA and CDR2 FQGNSA. CDR3 region: CASSLGDLRTQYF. In DNA, the CDR3 is TGTGCCAGCAGCTTAGGGGACCTCAGGACCCAGTACTTC. Full variable domain (remainder filled in from reference TRBV7-2 and TRBJ2-5): GAGVSQSPSNKVTEKGKDVELRCDPISGHTALYWYRQSLGQGLEFLIYFQGNSAPDKSGLPSDRFSAERTGGSVSTLTIQRTQQEDSAVYLCASSLGDLRTQYFGPGTRLLVL.

This clonotype occurred many times. The rearrangement links TRBV7-9 to TRBJ1-1; possibly TRBD1 for D (5 bases). Germline V gene data show CDR1 as SEHNR and CDR2 as FQNEAQ (reference sequence). CDR3 length equals 15 residues. V was shortened by 3 bases and J by 8 bases, with 19 bases between the two germline ends. CDR3 nucleotide sequence: TGTGCCAGCAGCTTTCCCGGGGCAGCCTTGATCGAAGCTTTCTTT. This translates into CASSFPGAALIEAFF.

This clonotype showed up many times. The V and J genes are TRBV9 and TRBJ2-1; 11 bases align to TRBD1. The junction had 4 bases not matched to a gene; V was cut back by 1 base and J by 7 bases. This CDR3 spans 15 amino acids. Germline loops: CDR1 SGDLS, CDR2 YYNGEE. The CDR3 is CASSVSGTGGNEQFF. The DNA for the CDR3 is TGTGCCAGCAGCGTATCCGGGACAGGGGGGAATGAGCAGTTCTTC. The full variable domain, with the rest looked up from reference TRBV9 and TRBJ2-1, is DSGVTQTPKHLITATGQRVTLRCSPRSGDLSVYWYQQSLDQGLQFLIQYYNGEERAKGNILERFSAQQFPDLHSELNLSSLELGDSALYFCASSVSGTGGNEQFFGPGTRLTVL.

This clonotype was seen only a few times. The chain is built from TRBV7-7 and TRBJ2-5; 7 bases fit TRBD2. The CDR3 extends over 13 amino acids. With V trimmed by 5 bases and J by 5 bases, 5 bases remained unmatched. The germline V gene encodes CDR1 SSHAT and CDR2 FNYEAQ (reference sequence). CDR3 protein: CASSRGGGETQYF. CDR3 nucleotide sequence: TGTGCCAGCAGCCGTGGGGGAGGGGAGACCCAGTACTTC.

This clonotype was observed at least ten times. This chain joins TRBV20-1 and TRBJ1-5; D gene unclear. The CDR3 contains 15 residues. Germline V CDR1 and CDR2: DFQATT, SNEGSKA (reference sequence). Trimming removed 3 bases at V and 9 bases at J, with 21 bases between. The DNA of the CDR3 is TGCAGTGCTAGTGAGTCAGCTATCATGAGTCGGCCCCAGCATTTT. Its translation is CSASESAIMSRPQHF.

This clonotype came up many times. This chain links TRBV7-2 with TRBJ2-7; the D is unclear. The CDR3 has 14 residues. Trimming took 5 bases from V and 0 from J, leaving 11 bases between them. Germline values: CDR1 SGHTA, CDR2 FQGNSA. Here the CDR3 DNA reads TGTGCCAGCAGCCCCGCGTCGCCCTCCTACGAGCAGTACTTC. Its translation is CASSPASPSYEQYF.

This clonotype was seen repeatedly, ten times or more. The genes are TRBV4-3 and TRBJ2-6; D perhaps matches TRBD2 (7 bases). V lost 1 base to trimming and J lost 4 bases, with 14 bases between them. The CDR3 totals 17 residues. The germline gives CDR1 LGHNA, CDR2 YSLEER. The DNA of the CDR3 is TGCGCCAGCAGCCAAGTGAAGGGGGGGGACGGGGCCAACGTCCTGACTTTC. This gives the protein CASSQVKGGDGANVLTF.

Ten or more counts support this clonotype. The chain combines TRBV24-1 with TRBJ1-2; no firm D call. The CDR3 has 12 amino acids. Trimming took 5 bases from V and 1 from J, leaving 4 bases between them. Per the germline V gene, CDR1 is KGHDR and CDR2 is SFDVKD. Written as DNA, the CDR3 is TGTGCCACCAGTGTGGGTAACTATGGCTACACCTTC. It specifies CATSVGNYGYTF.

This clonotype was counted at least ten times. The chain links TRBV20-1 to TRBJ2-2; TRBD2 might be the D (7 bases). V was clipped by 6 bases and J by 0 bases, with 14 bases between them. Germline CDR1 is DFQATT and CDR2 is SNEGSKA (reference sequence). CDR3 length: 15 amino acids. The CDR3 DNA reads TGCAGTGCCCGAAGGGGGGGCGCGAACACCGGGGAGCTGTTTTTT. Protein: CSARRGGANTGELFF.

Ten or more counts support this clonotype. The chain joins TRBV5-1 to TRBJ2-7; 11 nucleotides line up with TRBD1. From germline, CDR1 is SGHRS and CDR2 YFSETQ. The CDR3 totals 14 residues. The junction had 4 bases not matched to a gene; V was cut back by 4 bases and J by 4 bases. Here the CDR3 reads CASSHGTGGYEQYF. The CDR3 DNA sequence: TGCGCCAGCAGCCACGGGACAGGGGGTTACGAGCAGTACTTC.

This clonotype was seen ten or more times. This sequence joins TRBV3-1 and TRBJ2-1, with 15 positions matching TRBD2. Germline CDR1 LGHDT, CDR2 YNNKEL (reference sequence). The CDR3 extends over 18 amino acids. The junction had 5 bases not matched to a gene; V was cut back by 4 bases and J by 1 base. The CDR3 coding sequence is TGTGCCAGCAGCCTCAACGGGACTAGCGGGGGGTCCTACAATGAGCAGTTCTTC. Protein product: CASSLNGTSGGSYNEQFF.

This clonotype was observed many times. The chain recombines TRBV15 with TRBJ2-3; D is perhaps TRBD2 (6 bases). Trimming took 4 bases from V and 2 from J, leaving 13 bases between them. The CDR3 totals 15 residues. The germline V gene encodes CDR1 LNHNV and CDR2 YYDKDF (reference sequence). The CDR3 here is CATSTRDSNTDTQYF. CDR3 in DNA: TGTGCCACCAGCACCCGGGACTCAAACACAGATACGCAGTATTTT.

This clonotype was seen many times. The chain uses TRBV5-1 and TRBJ1-1; a possible D gene is TRBD1 (6 bases). The CDR3 runs 13 residues. Germline values: CDR1 SGHRS, CDR2 YFSETQ. V was pared by 3 bases and J by 1 base, with 7 bases between. The CDR3 region is CASSWGQNTEAFF. The CDR3 DNA is TGCGCCAGCAGCTGGGGACAGAACACTGAAGCTTTCTTT.

In its sample, this clonotype was seen many times. The chain links TRBV9 to TRBJ2-7, with a possible D match to TRBD1 (5 bases). CDR1 SGDLS and CDR2 YYNGEE come from the germline V gene. The V gene lost 4 bases and the J gene lost 0 bases, with 11 bases spanning the gap. The CDR3 totals 14 residues. For the CDR3, the DNA is TGTGCCAGCAGCCAGACACAGGTCTCCTACGAGCAGTACTTC. Protein: CASSQTQVSYEQYF. Together with reference TRBV9 and TRBJ2-7, the CDR3 gives the full variable domain: DSGVTQTPKHLITATGQRVTLRCSPRSGDLSVYWYQQSLDQGLQFLIQYYNGEERAKGNILERFSAQQFPDLHSELNLSSLELGDSALYFCASSQTQVSYEQYFGPGTRLTVT.

This clonotype was observed many times. The DNA for the CDR3 is TGTGCCAGCTCACCAGAGACAGGAGGGAGCGAGCAGTACTTC. It codes for CASSPETGGSEQYF. The chain employs TRBV18 and TRBJ2-7; either TRBD1 or TRBD2 may fit D (6 bases each). There are 14 residues in the CDR3. Germline V gene sequence: CDR1 KGHSH, CDR2 LQKENI. The germline V and J ends were trimmed by 2 bases and 6 bases, with 14 bases remaining between them.

This clonotype was seen many times. The chain employs TRBV6-2 or TRBV6-3 and TRBJ1-5; no definite D call. Trimming took off 2 bases at V and 3 bases at J, with 11 bases between the two ends. The CDR3 extends over 15 amino acids. Germline V gene sequence: CDR1 MNHEY, CDR2 SVGEGT. The CDR3 sequence is CASSYGQNYNQPQHF. CDR3 nucleotide sequence: TGTGCCAGCAGTTACGGCCAGAATTACAATCAGCCCCAGCATTTT.

This clonotype was picked up many times. This chain uses TRBV9 with TRBJ1-2; unclear D gene. This CDR3 region has 12 residues. V was clipped by 0 bases and J by 7 bases, with 7 bases between them. Germline V gene data show CDR1 as SGDLS and CDR2 as YYNGEE. CDR3 nucleotide sequence: TGTGCCAGCAGCGTAGAGGGATCTGGCTACACCTTC. This gives the protein CASSVEGSGYTF.

The CDR3 DNA reads as TGTGCCAGCAGCCAGACAGGGAGCACCGGGGAGCTGTTTTTT. Translation: CASSQTGSTGELFF. V is TRBV3-1 and J is TRBJ2-2; 7 positions match TRBD1. Germline CDR1 is LGHDT and CDR2 is YNNKEL (reference sequence). CDR3 size: 14 residues. V shed 3 bases, J shed 4 bases, and the junction held 2 bases outside the gene matches.

This clonotype appeared many times. The V gene is TRBV3-1, the J gene TRBJ2-3; D is possibly TRBD1 or TRBD2 (5 bases each). V shed 4 bases and J shed 5 bases, with 10 bases lying between them. The CDR3 runs 13 residues. CDR1 is LGHDT and CDR2 is YNNKEL in the germline V gene (reference sequence). The CDR3 region is CASSRDLGDTQYF. DNA for the CDR3: TGTGCCAGCAGCCGGGACCTGGGAGATACGCAGTATTTT.

As concerns this clonotype: This sequence may be a read error, since a much larger clone differs from it by one base. Because it lacks the conserved phenylalanine or tryptophan at the end, this CDR3 is likely a read error. The gene calls are TRBV20-1 and TRBJ1-2; D remains unclear. The CDR3 has 15 residues. Germline V CDR1 and CDR2: DFQATT, SNEGSKA (reference sequence). Trimming stripped 2 bases from V and 3 bases from J, with 16 bases between. The CDR3 loop reads CSARSLLQPDYGYTC. The DNA for the CDR3 is TGCAGTGCTAGATCTCTCCTCCAGCCAGACTATGGCTACACCTGC.

This clonotype came up many times. V and J are TRBV20-1 and TRBJ2-7, with TRBD1 identical over 7 bases. V trimming: 4 bases; J trimming: 0 bases; junction bases outside the gene matches: 9. Germline V gene sequence: CDR1 DFQATT, CDR2 SNEGSKA (reference sequence). The CDR3 runs to 15 residues. The CDR3 protein is CSATPRDSYSYEQYF. DNA for the CDR3: TGCAGTGCTACTCCTAGGGACAGTTACTCCTACGAGCAGTACTTC.

This clonotype came up many times. The chain is built from TRBV5-1 and TRBJ2-7, with 7 bases identical to TRBD2. Germline CDR1 SGHRS, CDR2 YFSETQ. This CDR3 is built from 16 residues. V was pared by 3 bases and J by 2 bases, with 11 bases of the junction left unmatched. CDR3 residues: CASSWGGAGFPYEQYF. As DNA, the CDR3 is TGCGCCAGCAGCTGGGGAGGAGCGGGATTTCCCTACGAGCAGTACTTC.